This is a list of T cell receptor beta chains from one sample in a study of cytomegalovirus exposure and HLA in healthy donors. TCRdb keeps only in-frame clones here, not all; method: immunoSEQ multiplex PCR. Here the sample spans around 100,000 clones, approximately 82% being singletons. The sequencing input was PBMCs. The receptors shown here come from a man in his forties in good health and CMV-seronegative. CDR3s include the opening cysteine and the closing phenylalanine or tryptophan. The D gene is left open where the match is weak. Clone size appears in some rows only: once, few, many, or a class for an expanded clone.

v_call	clone_size	d_call	j_call	cdr3_nt	cdr3_aa
TRBV6-1	NA	TRBD1	TRBJ2-7	TGTGCCAGCAGTGGGTCAGGGGGCCTCTACGAGCAGTACTTC	CASSGSGGLYEQYF
TRBV13	NA	TRBD1	TRBJ1-2	TGTGCCAGCAGCCCAGACAGGGCCAGCCGCGGCTACACCTTC	CASSPDRASRGYTF
TRBV13	NA	NA	TRBJ2-5	TGTGCCAGCAGCGAAGACACAGGGGGGGTCCAAGAGACCCAGTACTTC	CASSEDTGGVQETQYF
TRBV9	few	TRBD2	TRBJ2-5	TGTGCCAGGAATAGACCTAGCGGGGCTCCAAGGGAGACCCAGTACTTC	CARNRPSGAPRETQYF
TRBV9	NA	NA	TRBJ2-1	TGTGCCAGCAGCGTAGCGTCGGCATCCCAGGGCTCCTACAATGAGCAGTTCTTC	CASSVASASQGSYNEQFF
TRBV18	NA	NA	TRBJ2-7	TGTGCCAGCTCATCGACAGATTCCTACGAGCAGTACTTC	CASSSTDSYEQYF
TRBV25-1	NA	NA	TRBJ2-7	TGTGCCAGCAGTGCTGCAGAGAGGGAAGGCCACGAGCAGTACTTC	CASSAAEREGHEQYF
TRBV7-2	few	NA	TRBJ2-3	TGTGCCAGCAGGCCATCGGGCACAGATACGCAGTATTTT	CASRPSGTDTQYF
TRBV5-1	NA	NA	TRBJ1-1	TGCGCCAGCAGACCAGGGTTGGGCACTGAAGCTTTCTTT	CASRPGLGTEAFF
TRBV6-6	few	NA	TRBJ1-1	TGTGCCAGCAGTCACACAGGAGAGAACACTGAAGCTTTCTTT	CASSHTGENTEAFF
TRBV7-2	NA	TRBD1	TRBJ1-2	TGTGCCAGCAGCTTAGTCGGATTTGGGACAGGAATTTATGGCTACACCTTC	CASSLVGFGTGIYGYTF
TRBV9	once	TRBD1	TRBJ2-7	TGTGCCAGCAGCGCCGGGACAGATAGCTCCTACGAGCAGTACTTC	CASSAGTDSSYEQYF
TRBV4-3	NA	TRBD2	TRBJ2-1	TGCGCCAGCAGCCTCCAAGCGGGGGCCGCGGAGAATGAGCAGTTCTTC	CASSLQAGAAENEQFF
TRBV5-1	NA	NA	TRBJ1-1	TGCGCCAGCAGGGCAGGGCAGATGAACACTGAAGCTTTCTTT	CASRAGQMNTEAFF
TRBV5-6	NA	NA	TRBJ1-5	TGTGCCAGCAGCTTATTACCCGGCAGGGATCAGCCCCAGCATTTT	CASSLLPGRDQPQHF
TRBV2	once	NA	TRBJ1-3	TGTGCCTGCGGGTCGTACTCTGGAAACACCATATATTTT	CACGSYSGNTIYF